This section outlines one T cell receptor beta chain sequence together with its context. This clone's antigen is unknown. There are no base qualities to consult, and no much larger clone falls within one base. The receptor library was made with the immunoSEQ multiplex PCR assay. For the multiplex PCR, a mixture combining 60 forward primers for TCR Vbeta segments and 13 reverse primers for TCR Jbeta segments was used. Amplification of the CDR3 region of rearranged TCR beta genes was performed with a multiplex PCR assay on genomic DNA. On the Illumina HiSeq System, the amplified TCR beta libraries were sequenced as 87-base-pair reads. The study's own analysis went as follows. A later analysis tallied tens of millions of unique TCR beta chains across the 610 or so repertoires, and about 12 million of those chains were shared by two or more donors. To remove PCR and sequencing errors, raw reads were error-corrected and collapsed into unique sequences using a nearest-neighbor algorithm that merged closely related sequences. Alignment of CDR3 sequences to IMGT reference sequences was used to assign V, D and J gene segments. Each retained sequence needed at least a six-nucleotide match to both a V gene segment and a J gene segment. A rearrangement was called productive if the CDR3 had no stop codons and remained in frame with V and J, and every other rearrangement was called non-productive. CDR3 was defined according to IMGT convention as the region running from the second conserved V-encoded cysteine to the conserved J-encoded phenylalanine. In an earlier analysis of 587 of the donors, sequences lacking an unambiguous match to a single V gene segment were excluded. In an earlier analysis of roughly 600 of the donors, a V segment was called functional when productive rearrangements were above 56.7%, and segregating when the standard deviation between donors exceeded 5%. A statistical classification framework was built to diagnose cytomegalovirus status from the catalog of TCR beta chain sequences. In a later analysis, TCR nucleotide sequences were compared against IMGT/GENE-DB human TR gene sequences so that V and J genes could be assigned. The TCRdist pipeline was used in a later analysis to assign CDR3 sequences and most-parsimonious VDJ recombination scenarios. In a later analysis, each TCR beta chain was defined by its CDR3 amino acid sequence together with its V-gene family, and reads lacking a unique V-gene family were excluded. In a later analysis, 550 to 650 highly shared, low-generation-probability nucleotide sequences were removed to address suspected cross-contamination and a sequencing artifact. For each public chain, a later analysis derived a clonal expansion index from normalized ranks of inferred template counts within each repertoire. Generation probabilities in a later analysis came from a VDJ recombination model fitted to out-of-frame rearrangements, and those results were checked against IGoR. In a later analysis, hypergeometric tests were used to score TCR-TCR, TCR-HLA and TCR-CMV co-occurrence, with a repertoire-size bias correction applied to TCR pairs. In a later analysis, false discovery rates were estimated by permuting HLA or CMV assignments 20 times. In a later analysis, co-occurring TCRs were grouped using DBSCAN, with TCRdist sequence similarity added in when clustering inside HLA-allele-positive subsets. Repertoires with fewer than 30,000 or more than 120,000 public chains, plus five repertoires with anomalous nucleotide sharing, were excluded from co-occurrence clustering. TCRdb mirrors the immuneACCESS table, restricted to in-frame sequences. Some clones are absent from its copies; in checked studies, under half trace to an unresolved V gene, and the reason for the others is unknown. V and J calls and clone size are those listed in that table; D and trimming were worked out from the DNA. The sample yields approximately 31,000 clones; around nine tenths were counted once. The top ten clones comprise approximately 2.8% of the sample.

The germline V gene specifies SGHTA as CDR1 and FQGTGA as CDR2. The V and J ends are trimmed by 5 bases and 5 bases, leaving 10 bases between them. Reading from cysteine to phenylalanine, the CDR3 counts 13 amino acids. Only the CDR3 DNA stays, 39 bases, in frame from base 1. The cohort consisted of hundreds of healthy bone marrow donors. All cohort members were sampled while nominally healthy, although unrecorded immune exposures were likely present. The donor was CMV seronegative and was included in the group of about 350 seronegative cohort members. A peripheral blood sample was provided by each donor, and peripheral blood mononuclear cells were used for TCR beta sequencing. Genomic DNA extraction from the blood cell samples was performed with the Qiagen DNeasy Blood Extraction Kit. This sample was taken from a study of cytomegalovirus exposure and HLA in healthy donors (dated by TCRdb to the late 2010s). Regarding the research as a whole: An earlier analysis of some 600 of the donors reported 276 Gb of sequence data and 117 million unique TCR beta sequences obtained from some 170 million T cells. Four to six DR-DQ haplotypes were handled as single units for association and clustering, since linkage in the cohort was strong. The study was designed to test whether signatures of past pathogen exposure could be identified by cataloging public T cell receptors. Among about 410 genotyped donors of the cohort, an average of roughly 230,000 unique TCR beta nucleotide sequences was sequenced per donor, of which about 18% were non-productive. Both class I and class II loci were covered by HLA typing, at four-digit resolution. An earlier analysis of around 640 of the donors used high-throughput TCR beta sequencing to judge whether each TCR beta V gene segment behaved as functional or pseudogenic. High-throughput TCR immunosequencing, statistical association of individual TCRs with disease status, and machine learning were combined to predict cytomegalovirus infection status. A later analysis re-examined previously published TCR beta repertoires from several hundred donors and added high-resolution HLA genotyping to investigate patterns of TCR occurrence. The number of typed donors differed by locus: about 620-630 for A, B, C, DRB1 and DQB1; 500 to 550 for DQA1; roughly 600 for DPA1; and some 450 for DPB1. Donor age, sex, ethnicity and CMV serostatus were collected together with the repertoire data. The T cell repertoires of 666 subjects were profiled by immunosequencing and related to cytomegalovirus serostatus. In the later analysis, no new phenotypic data were used to find candidate immune exposures; instead, reliance was placed on TCR beta sequences and their occurrence across donors. Of the approximately 400 genotyped donors, less than 85% were placed in the genetic ancestry cluster associated with self-reported Caucasian donors. All discovery cohort repertoires had been generated on a single sequencing platform. A separate validation cohort of 100 to 150 different subjects was used in addition to the 666-subject first cohort. A later genetic analysis used genome-wide SNP genotypes for 398 of the 666 donors, treating that subset as a discovery cohort. Roughly 300 gigabases of sequencing data and around 88 million unique TCR sequences made up an early release that covered 500 to 700 HLA-typed donors.

Broad study findings and their caveats: When HLA alleles, especially DR and DQ, strongly co-occurred, attributing TCR associations to individual alleles was difficult. According to a later genetic analysis, donors in an Asian-associated ancestry cluster had fewer N-insertions in productive TCRs than the approximately 630-donor mean. A further reported finding was that TCR beta sequences accurately predicted the HLA-A and HLA-B alleles for most subjects in the first cohort. This cohort had only TCR beta chains sequenced, and the lack of alpha or paired-chain data limited which features could be detected. The authors suggested that the approach could potentially be extended to other disease states and immunological phenotypes. The classifier was reported to diagnose cytomegalovirus status with high specificity and sensitivity in both the original and validation cohorts. Some IMGT-functional V segments, including TRBV6-2 and TRBV6-3, could not be distinguished by the 87-base-pair reads and were therefore excluded. In a later analysis, the rate of TCR association differed among HLA loci, with DRB1 alleles having the most associated TCRs and HLA-C alleles having the fewest. Roughly uniform sequencing depth across donors was assumed in presence/absence analyses, although this assumption may not hold. HLA typing was unavailable for some donors at each locus, so association tests used only the typed subset. For the cohort, immune exposure information was limited to CMV serostatus. A few of the identified cytomegalovirus-associated TCR beta chains were confirmed in vitro to be specific for cytomegalovirus antigens. At a false discovery rate of 0.05, a later analysis linked under 20,000 TCR beta sequences to specific HLA alleles. In an earlier analysis of 587 of the donors, most TCR beta V segments were observed in productive rearrangements about 90% or about 30% of the time, broadly matching IMGT annotations. A total of fewer than 200 TCR beta chains were listed by the study as associated with cytomegalovirus. Over 15 rarely observed V segments, including chromosome 9 orphons, were excluded from the earlier analysis of about 600 of the donors because counts were too low. In a later analysis, most CMV-associated TCR beta chains were found to appear HLA-restricted, with HLA associations seemingly driven largely by CMV exposure. Correlated functional status among segregating V segments might be attributable to linkage disequilibrium, but an unknown experimental factor could not be ruled out. The sequencing pipeline was judged likely to have produced a cluster of highly shared sequence variants as a technical artifact. In a later analysis, HLA-associated TCR beta chains showed more clonal expansion and lower generation probabilities than non-associated chains that were equally common. An association between a missense DCLRE1C variant and V-gene and J-gene trimming of TCR beta chains was found in a later genetic analysis and replicated in an independent cohort. Most TCR sequences were seen in very few donors, while some public TCRs were found in many individuals. Several of the top co-occurrence clusters appeared to be linked to parvovirus B19, influenza, CMV and Epstein-Barr virus, according to a later analysis.

Here the chain combines TRBV7-3 and TRBJ2-1; tentative D gene TRBD2, with 6 bases matching. The sample comprised PBMCs. The clonotype was recovered from a boy younger than 18 in good health and CMV-seronegative. The nucleotide sequence reads TGTGCCAGCAGCCAATCGGGGGACAATGAGCAGTTCTTC. It translates as CASSQSGDNEQFF.